This record covers a single T cell receptor (beta chain). The data belong to a study of cytomegalovirus exposure and HLA in healthy donors. Vbeta (60) and Jbeta (13) primers were used in the PCR. TCRdb's copy holds only in-frame clones and misses some; the assay was immunoSEQ multiplex PCR. The data contain about 91,000 clones, around 90% of them singletons. The germline V gene has CDR1 SEHNR and CDR2 FQNEAQ (reference sequence). The CDR3 extends over 15 amino acids. V was clipped by 5 bases and J by 4 bases; unmatched bases: 3. The J gene is TRBJ2-2, the V gene TRBV7-9, with TRBD2 matching over 11 bases. The receptor's source is a man aged 18 to 30 in good health and CMV-seronegative. Specimen: PBMCs. The CDR3 region is CASSRGTSGTGELFF. The DNA of the CDR3 is TGTGCCAGCAGCCGTGGGACTAGCGGCACCGGGGAGCTGTTTTTT.